One T cell receptor beta chain is described in this entry. Splitting of each subset's genomic DNA was done evenly across several immunoSEQ plates. The protocol was immunoSEQ multiplex PCR, while the TCRdb copy is restricted to in-frame clones and leaves out a portion. The sample includes fewer than 1.4 million clones, 75% to 85% of them seen just once. The CDR3 extends over 13 amino acids. Trimming shortened V by 4 bases and J by 6 bases, and 12 bases separated the two germline ends. Germline CDR1 reads SNHLY; CDR2 reads FYNNEI. This specimen comes from a study of shared clonotypes between healthy human individuals.

The sequenced sample was memory CD4+ T cells from PBMCs. Specified subset: CD45RA-negative fraction. This chain connects TRBV2 to TRBJ1-1, with D possibly being TRBD1 (6 bases). The TCR comes from a man between 18 and 29 years old in good health. Some clones in this sample may be carry-over from other donors' samples. The CDR3 protein is CASSVDRLAEAFF. The CDR3 bases are TGTGCCAGCAGTGTTGACAGGCTGGCTGAAGCTTTCTTT.